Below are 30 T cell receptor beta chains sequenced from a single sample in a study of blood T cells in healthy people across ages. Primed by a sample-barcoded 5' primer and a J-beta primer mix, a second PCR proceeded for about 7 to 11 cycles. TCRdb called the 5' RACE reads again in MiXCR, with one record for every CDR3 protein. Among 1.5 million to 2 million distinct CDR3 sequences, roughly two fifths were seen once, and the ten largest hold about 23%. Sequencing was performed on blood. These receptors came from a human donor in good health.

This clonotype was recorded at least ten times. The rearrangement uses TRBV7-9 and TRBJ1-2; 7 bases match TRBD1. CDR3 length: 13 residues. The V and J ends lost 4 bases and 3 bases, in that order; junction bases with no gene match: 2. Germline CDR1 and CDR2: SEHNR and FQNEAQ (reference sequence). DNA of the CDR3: TGTGCCAGCAGCTCCACAGGGGACTATGGCTACACCTTC. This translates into CASSSTGDYGYTF.

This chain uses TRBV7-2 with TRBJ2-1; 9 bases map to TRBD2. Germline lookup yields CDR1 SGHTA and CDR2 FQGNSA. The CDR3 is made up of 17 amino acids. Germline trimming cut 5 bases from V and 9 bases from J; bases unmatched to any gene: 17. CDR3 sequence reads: CASSQNPLGLAYGEQFF. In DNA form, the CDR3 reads TGTGCCAGCAGCCAAAATCCCTTGGGACTAGCATACGGTGAGCAGTTCTTC.

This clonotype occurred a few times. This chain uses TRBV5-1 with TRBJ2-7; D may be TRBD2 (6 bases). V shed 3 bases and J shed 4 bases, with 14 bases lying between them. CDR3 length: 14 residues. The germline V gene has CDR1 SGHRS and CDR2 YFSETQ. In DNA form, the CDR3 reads TGCGCCAGCAGCTCCGGGGGAGATCCTTACGAGCAGTACTTC. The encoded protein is CASSSGGDPYEQYF.

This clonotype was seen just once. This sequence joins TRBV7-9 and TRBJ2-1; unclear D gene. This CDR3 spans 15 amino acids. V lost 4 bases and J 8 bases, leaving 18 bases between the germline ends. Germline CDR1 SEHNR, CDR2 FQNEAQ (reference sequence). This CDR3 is CASSYIMRAGHEQFF. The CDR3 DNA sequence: TGTGCCAGCAGCTATATAATGAGAGCAGGCCATGAGCAGTTCTTC.

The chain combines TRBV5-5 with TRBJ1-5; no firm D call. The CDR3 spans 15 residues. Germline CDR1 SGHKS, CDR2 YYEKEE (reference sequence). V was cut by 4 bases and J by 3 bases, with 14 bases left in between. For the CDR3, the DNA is TGTGCCAGCAGCACCGGGCCGGAGAACAATCAGCCCCAGCATTTT. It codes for CASSTGPENNQPQHF.

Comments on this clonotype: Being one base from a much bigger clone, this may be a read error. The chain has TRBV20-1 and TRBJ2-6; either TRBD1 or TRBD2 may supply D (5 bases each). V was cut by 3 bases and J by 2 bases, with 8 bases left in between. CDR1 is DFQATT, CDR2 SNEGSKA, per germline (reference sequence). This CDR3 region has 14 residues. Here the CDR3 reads CSARRGPGANVLTF. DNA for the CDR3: TGCAGTGCTAGGAGGGGCCCTGGGGCCAACGTCCTGACTTTC.

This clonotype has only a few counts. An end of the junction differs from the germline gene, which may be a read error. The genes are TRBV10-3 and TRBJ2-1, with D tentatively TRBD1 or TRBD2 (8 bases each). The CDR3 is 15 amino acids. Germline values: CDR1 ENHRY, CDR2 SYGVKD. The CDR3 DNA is TGCGCCATCGGGGGGGGACAGGCGCTTTACAATGAGCAGTTCTTC. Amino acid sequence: CAIGGGQALYNEQFF.

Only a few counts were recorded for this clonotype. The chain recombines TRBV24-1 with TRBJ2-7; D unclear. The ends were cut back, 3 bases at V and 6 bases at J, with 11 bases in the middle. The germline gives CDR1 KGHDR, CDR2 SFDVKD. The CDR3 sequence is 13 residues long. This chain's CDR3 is CATSDAGFSEQYF. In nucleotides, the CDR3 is TGTGCCACCAGTGATGCAGGTTTCAGCGAGCAGTACTTC.

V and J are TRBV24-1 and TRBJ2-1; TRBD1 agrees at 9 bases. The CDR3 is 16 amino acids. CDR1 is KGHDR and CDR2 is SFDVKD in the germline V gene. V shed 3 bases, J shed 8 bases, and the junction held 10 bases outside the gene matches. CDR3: CATSDGRTGVVDEQFF. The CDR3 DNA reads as TGTGCCACCAGTGATGGGAGGACAGGGGTTGTCGATGAGCAGTTCTTC.

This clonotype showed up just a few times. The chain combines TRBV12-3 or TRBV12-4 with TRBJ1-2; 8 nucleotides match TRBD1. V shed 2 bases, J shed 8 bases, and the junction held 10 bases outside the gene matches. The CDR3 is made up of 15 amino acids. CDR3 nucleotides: TGTGCCAGCAGTTTAAGGACAGGGATCTCTATCGGCTACACCTTC. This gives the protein CASSLRTGISIGYTF.

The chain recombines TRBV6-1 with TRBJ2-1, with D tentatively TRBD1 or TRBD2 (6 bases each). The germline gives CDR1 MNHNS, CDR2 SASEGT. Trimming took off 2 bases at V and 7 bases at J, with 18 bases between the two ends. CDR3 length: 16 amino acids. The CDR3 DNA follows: TGTGCCAGCAGTGAACCTCGGTGGGGGGCAGGTAATGAGCAGTTCTTC. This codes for CASSEPRWGAGNEQFF.

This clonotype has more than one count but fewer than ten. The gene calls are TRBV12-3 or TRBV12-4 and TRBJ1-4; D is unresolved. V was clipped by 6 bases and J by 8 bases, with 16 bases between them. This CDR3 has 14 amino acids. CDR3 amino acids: CASSSDGISEKLFF. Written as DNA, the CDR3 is TGTGCCAGCAGCTCCGACGGGATTTCCGAAAAACTGTTTTTT.

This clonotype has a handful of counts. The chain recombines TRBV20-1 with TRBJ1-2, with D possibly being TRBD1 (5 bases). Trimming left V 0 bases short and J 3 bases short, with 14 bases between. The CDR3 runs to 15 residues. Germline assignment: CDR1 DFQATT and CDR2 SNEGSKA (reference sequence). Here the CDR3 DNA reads TGCAGTGCTAGAGATCGGGGGGGAAGGGACTATGGCTACACCTTC. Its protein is CSARDRGGRDYGYTF.

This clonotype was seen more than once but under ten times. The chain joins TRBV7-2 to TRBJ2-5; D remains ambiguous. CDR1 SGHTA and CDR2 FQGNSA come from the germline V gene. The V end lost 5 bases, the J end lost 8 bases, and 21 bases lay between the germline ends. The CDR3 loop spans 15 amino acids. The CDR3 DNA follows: TGTGCCAGCAGCCCGCAGGCTAGTTGGATCGTCACCCAGTACTTC. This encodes CASSPQASWIVTQYF.

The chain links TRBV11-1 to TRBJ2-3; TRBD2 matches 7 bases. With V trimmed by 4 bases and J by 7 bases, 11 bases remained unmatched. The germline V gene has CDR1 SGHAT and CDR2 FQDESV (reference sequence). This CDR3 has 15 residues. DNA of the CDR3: TGTGCCAGCAGCTCCCGGGACTACCTCCGCAATACGCAGTATTTT. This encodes CASSSRDYLRNTQYF.

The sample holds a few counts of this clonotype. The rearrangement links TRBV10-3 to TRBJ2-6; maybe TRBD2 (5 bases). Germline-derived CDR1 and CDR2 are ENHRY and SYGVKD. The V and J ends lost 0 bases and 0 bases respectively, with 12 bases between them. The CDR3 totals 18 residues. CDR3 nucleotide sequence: TGTGCCATCAGTGAGTCGGCGGGCCTCGCCTCTGGGGCCAACGTCCTGACTTTC. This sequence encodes CAISESAGLASGANVLTF.

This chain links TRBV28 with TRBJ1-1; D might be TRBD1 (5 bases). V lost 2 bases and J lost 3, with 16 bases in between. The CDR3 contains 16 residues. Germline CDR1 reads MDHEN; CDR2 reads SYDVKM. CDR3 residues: CASSLNRGMGDTEAFF. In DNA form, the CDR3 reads TGTGCCAGCAGTTTAAATCGGGGGATGGGGGACACTGAAGCTTTCTTT.

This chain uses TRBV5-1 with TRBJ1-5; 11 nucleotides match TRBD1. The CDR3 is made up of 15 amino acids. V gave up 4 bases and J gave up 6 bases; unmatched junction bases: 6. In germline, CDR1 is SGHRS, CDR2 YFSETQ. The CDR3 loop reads CASSPGQGEGQPQHF. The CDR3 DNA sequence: TGCGCCAGCAGCCCGGGACAGGGGGAAGGTCAGCCCCAGCATTTT.

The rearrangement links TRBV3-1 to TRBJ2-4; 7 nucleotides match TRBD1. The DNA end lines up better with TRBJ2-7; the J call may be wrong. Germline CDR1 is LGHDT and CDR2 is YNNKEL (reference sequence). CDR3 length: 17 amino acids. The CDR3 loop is CASSQDPTGRTTYEQYF. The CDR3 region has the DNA TGTGCCAGCAGCCAAGATCCGACAGGGCGAACTACCTACGAGCAGTACTTC.

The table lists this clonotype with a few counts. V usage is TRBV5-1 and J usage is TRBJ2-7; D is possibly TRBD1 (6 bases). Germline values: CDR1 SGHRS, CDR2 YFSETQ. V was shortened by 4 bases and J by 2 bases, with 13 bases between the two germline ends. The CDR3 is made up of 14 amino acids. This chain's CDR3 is CASSLTTGPYEQYF. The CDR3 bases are TGCGCCAGCAGCCTAACCACAGGGCCCTACGAGCAGTACTTC. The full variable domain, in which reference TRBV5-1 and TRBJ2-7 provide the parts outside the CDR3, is KAGVTQTPRYLIKTRGQQVTLSCSPISGHRSVSWYQQTPGQGLQFLFEYFSETQRNKGNFPGRFSGRQFSNSRSEMNVSTLELGDSALYLCASSLTTGPYEQYFGPGTRLTVT.

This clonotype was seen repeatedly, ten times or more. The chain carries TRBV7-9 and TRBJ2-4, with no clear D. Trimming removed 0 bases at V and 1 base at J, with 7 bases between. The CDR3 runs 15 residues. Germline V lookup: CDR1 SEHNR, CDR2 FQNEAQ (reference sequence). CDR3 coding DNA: TGTGCCAGCAGCTTAGCGCTCGGGGCCAAAAACATTCAGTACTTC. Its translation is CASSLALGAKNIQYF.

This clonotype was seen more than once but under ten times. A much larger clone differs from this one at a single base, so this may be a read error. The CDR3 spells CSAETGGDEQYF. DNA for the CDR3: TGCAGCGCCGAGACAGGGGGCGATGAGCAGTACTTC. The chain is built from TRBV29-1 and TRBJ2-4, with 10 bases fitting TRBD1. With V trimmed by 7 bases and J by 13 bases, 10 bases remained unmatched. The CDR3 runs 12 residues. Germline lookup yields CDR1 SQVTM and CDR2 ANQGSEA.

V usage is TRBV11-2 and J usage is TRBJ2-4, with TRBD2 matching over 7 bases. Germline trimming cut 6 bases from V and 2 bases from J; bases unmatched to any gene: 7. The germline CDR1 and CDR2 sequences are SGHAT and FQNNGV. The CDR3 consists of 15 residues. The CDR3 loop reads CASRGLEGTKNIQYF. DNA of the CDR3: TGTGCCAGCAGAGGACTAGAGGGGACCAAAAACATTCAGTACTTC.

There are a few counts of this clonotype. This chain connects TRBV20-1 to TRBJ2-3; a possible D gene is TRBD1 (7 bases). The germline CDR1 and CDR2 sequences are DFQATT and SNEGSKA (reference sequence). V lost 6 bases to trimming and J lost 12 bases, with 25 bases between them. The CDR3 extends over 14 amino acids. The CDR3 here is CSATDRDWQETQYF. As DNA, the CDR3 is TGCAGTGCCACTGACAGGGACTGGCAAGAGACCCAGTATTTT.

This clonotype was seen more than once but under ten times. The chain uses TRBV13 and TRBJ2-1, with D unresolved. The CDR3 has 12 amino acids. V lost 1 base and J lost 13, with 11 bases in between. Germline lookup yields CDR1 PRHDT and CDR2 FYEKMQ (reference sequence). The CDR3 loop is CASSLDVGRQFF. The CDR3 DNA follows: TGTGCCAGCAGCTTAGATGTTGGACGTCAGTTCTTC.

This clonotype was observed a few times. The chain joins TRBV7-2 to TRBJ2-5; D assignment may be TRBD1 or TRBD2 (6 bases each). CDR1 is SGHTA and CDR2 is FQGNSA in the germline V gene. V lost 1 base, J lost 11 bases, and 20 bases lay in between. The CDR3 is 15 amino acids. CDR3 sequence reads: CASSLGVGGVVEQYF. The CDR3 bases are TGTGCCAGCAGCTTAGGAGTGGGGGGCGTCGTGGAGCAGTACTTC.

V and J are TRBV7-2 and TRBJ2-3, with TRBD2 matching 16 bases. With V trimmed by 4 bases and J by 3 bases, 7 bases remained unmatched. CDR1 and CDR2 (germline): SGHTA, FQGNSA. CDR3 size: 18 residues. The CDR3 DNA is TGTGCCAGCAGCTCACCGGGACTAGCGGGGGGGCAAACAGATACGCAGTATTTT. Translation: CASSSPGLAGGQTDTQYF.

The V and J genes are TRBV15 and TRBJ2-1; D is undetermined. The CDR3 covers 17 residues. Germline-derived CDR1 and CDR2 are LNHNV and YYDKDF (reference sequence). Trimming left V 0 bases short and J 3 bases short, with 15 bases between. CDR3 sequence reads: CATSREVGYDFYNEQFF. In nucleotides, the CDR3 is TGTGCCACCAGCAGAGAGGTTGGGTATGACTTCTACAATGAGCAGTTCTTC.

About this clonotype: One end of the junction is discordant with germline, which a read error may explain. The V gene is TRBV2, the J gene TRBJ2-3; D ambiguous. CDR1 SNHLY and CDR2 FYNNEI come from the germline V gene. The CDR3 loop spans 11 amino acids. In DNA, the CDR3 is TGTGCCAGCAGTGAATGGGATACGCGGTATTTT. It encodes CASSEWDTRYF. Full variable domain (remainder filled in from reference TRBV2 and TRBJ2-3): EPEVTQTPSHQVTQMGQEVILRCVPISNHLYFYWYRQILGQKVEFLVSFYNNEISEKSEIFDDQFSVERPDGSNFTLKIRSTKLEDSAMYFCASSEWDTRYFGPGTRLTVL.

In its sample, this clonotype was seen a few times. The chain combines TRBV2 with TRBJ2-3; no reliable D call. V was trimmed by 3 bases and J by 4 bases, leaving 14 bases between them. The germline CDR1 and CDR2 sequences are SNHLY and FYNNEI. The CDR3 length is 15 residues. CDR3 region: CASSEALASSDTQYF. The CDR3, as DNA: TGTGCCAGCAGTGAGGCCTTAGCATCTTCAGATACGCAGTATTTT.